The T cell receptor beta chain described here comes from a study of T cells in Graves' hyperthyroidism and ophthalmopathy. Study-level background: Blood was drawn when the patient was first diagnosed and still untreated.

This CDR3 has 14 amino acids. Germline V lookup: CDR1 MNHEY, CDR2 SVGEGT. Trimming removed 9 bases from V and 6 bases from J; junction bases left unmatched: 13. Researchers defined stable Graves' hyperthyroidism as no ophthalmopathy progression within 18 months. Turning to this clonotype: Because the CDR3 is missing its conserved closing phenylalanine or tryptophan, this is likely a read error.

TCR beta CDR3 region amplification was performed from RNA transcripts. A first-round RT-PCR of the TCR CDR3 used the HTBI primer set. TCRdb ran MiXCR on the multiplex PCR reads and lists one entry per CDR3 protein. Here the sample spans about 480,000 distinct CDR3 sequences, approximately 14% being singletons. This sequence was found in a young woman with Graves' hyperthyroidism. Sequencing input: blood. This sequence joins TRBV6-2 or TRBV6-3 and TRBJ1-1; 7 bases align to TRBD1. CDR3 DNA: TGTGCCAGTAATAAAGACAGGGTAGGCTCTGAAGCTTTCCTT. Protein: CASNKDRVGSEAFL.